Listed here are 14 T cell receptor beta chains from one sample, sequenced in a study of metastatic and nonmetastatic thyroid tumors. All patients were untreated before thyroid surgery. TCRdb reprocessed the PCR reads via MiXCR. The sample has about 52,000 clones; roughly a sixth are singletons. The sample consisted of blood. These TCRs come from a female donor with papillary thyroid cancer or a benign thyroid nodule (not recorded which). Some clones in this sample may be carry-over from other donors' samples.

This clone was found many times. The chain carries TRBV13 and TRBJ2-7; D may match TRBD1 or TRBD2 (5 bases each). Germline V gene lookup returns CDR1 PRHDT and CDR2 FYEKMQ (reference sequence). V was pared by 5 bases and J by 2 bases, with 19 bases between. The length of the CDR3 is 16 residues. The CDR3 DNA sequence: TGTGCCAGCAGCCTAAGTCAGGCAGGGAGCCCCTACGAGCAGTACTTC. Translated: CASSLSQAGSPYEQYF.

The chain is built from TRBV6-1 and TRBJ2-2; D uncertain. Germline CDR1 and CDR2: MNHNS and SASEGT. The CDR3 spans 12 residues. Trimming stripped 6 bases from V and 5 bases from J, with 7 bases between. The CDR3 region is CASSLDTGELFF. CDR3 nucleotides: TGTGCCAGCAGCCTCGATACCGGGGAGCTGTTTTTT.

This clone was observed at least ten times. This specimen includes other DNA sequences encoding the same CDR3. The CDR3 coding sequence is TGTGCCAGCAGCTTTACAGGGGGCTGGGAGCAGTACTTC. It yields the protein CASSFTGGWEQYF. V and J are TRBV28 and TRBJ2-7; 9 nucleotides line up with TRBD1. Germline CDR1 reads MDHEN; CDR2 reads SYDVKM. The V segment lost 6 bases and the J segment 7 bases; nucleotides outside the gene matches: 7. The CDR3 contains 13 residues.

The J gene is TRBJ2-1, the V gene TRBV10-3; 8 bases map to TRBD1. The junction had 10 bases not matched to a gene; V was cut back by 7 bases and J by 8 bases. Germline V gene data show CDR1 as ENHRY and CDR2 as SYGVKD. The CDR3 has 14 residues. CDR3: CAIMGEGTGDEQFF. The CDR3 DNA reads TGTGCCATCATGGGCGAGGGGACAGGCGATGAGCAGTTCTTC.

This clone was detected only a few times. This sequence may be a read error, since a much larger clone differs from it by one base. The V and J genes are TRBV28 and TRBJ2-7, with 7 nucleotides matching TRBD1. J lost 3 bases, V lost 6 bases, and 5 bases had no gene match. Germline CDR1 MDHEN, CDR2 SYDVKM. CDR3 size: 13 residues. The CDR3: CASSPWTGYEQYF. Written as DNA, the CDR3 is TGTGCCAGCAGCCCTTGGACAGGCTACGAGCAGTACTTC.

This clone occurred many times. The CDR3 coding sequence is TGCAGTGCAAGACAGGGGAACACCGGGGAGCTGTTTTTT. Its translation: CSARQGNTGELFF. The chain combines TRBV20-1 with TRBJ2-2; the match to TRBD1 covers 7 bases. The CDR3 sequence is 13 residues long. V was clipped by 6 bases and J by 1 base; unmatched bases: 2. Germline-derived CDR1 and CDR2 are DFQATT and SNEGSKA (reference sequence).

This clone was seen ten or more times. This chain connects TRBV7-2 to TRBJ1-1; D may be TRBD1 (5 bases). V was trimmed by 5 bases and J by 1 base, leaving 8 bases between them. CDR3 length equals 13 residues. Looked up from germline, CDR1 is SGHTA and CDR2 is FQGNSA. The CDR3 is CASSRQRNTEAFF. DNA of the CDR3: TGTGCCAGCAGCCGACAGAGGAACACTGAAGCTTTCTTT.

Details on this clone: One base away lies a much larger clone, so this may be a sequencing read error. The same CDR3 can be traced to other DNA sequences in this sample. In DNA, the CDR3 is TGTGCCAGTAGACGGGACAGGGGTCAGGCTAACTATGGCTACACCTTC. Amino acids: CASRRDRGQANYGYTF. The V call is TRBV19, the J call TRBJ1-2, with TRBD1 matching over 10 bases. V was pared by 6 bases and J by 0 bases, with 7 bases of the junction left unmatched. Germline CDR1 and CDR2: LNHDA and SQIVND (reference sequence). CDR3 size: 16 residues. Supplemented by reference TRBV19 and TRBJ1-2, the full variable domain reads DGGITQSPKYLFRKEGQNVTLSCEQNLNHDAMYWYRQDPGQGLRLIYYSQIVNDFQKGDIAEGYSVSREKKESFPLTVTSAQKNPTAFYLCASRRDRGQANYGYTFGSGTRLTVV.

This clone was seen at least ten times. The V call is TRBV4-1, the J call TRBJ1-1, with a tentative D call TRBD1 (5 bases). Deletions cut 0 bases from V and 6 bases from J, with 17 bases between. The CDR3 loop spans 16 amino acids. Per germline, CDR1 MGHRA and CDR2 YSYEKL. CDR3 DNA: TGCGCCAGCAGCCAAGATAGAAGGGGCATTGGGGCTGAAGCTTTCTTT. The encoded protein is CASSQDRRGIGAEAFF.

In its sample, this clone was seen many times. The rearrangement links TRBV19 to TRBJ1-1, with D unresolved. The length of the CDR3 is 15 residues. Germline V gene sequence: CDR1 LNHDA, CDR2 SQIVND (reference sequence). The V and J ends lost 6 bases and 1 base respectively, with 15 bases between them. CDR3: CASRTPPGENTEAFF. The CDR3 DNA sequence: TGTGCCAGTAGGACTCCACCCGGGGAGAACACTGAAGCTTTCTTT.

This clone was counted many times. The chain joins TRBV5-1 to TRBJ2-6; TRBD2 agrees at 7 bases. The CDR3 is 16 residues long. The germline CDR1 and CDR2 sequences are SGHRS and YFSETQ. Trimming removed 6 bases from V and 0 bases from J; junction bases left unmatched: 6. The CDR3 reads CASISGQYSGANVLTF. The CDR3 coding sequence is TGCGCCAGCATTAGCGGGCAGTACTCTGGGGCCAACGTCCTGACTTTC. The full variable domain, completed using reference TRBV5-1 and TRBJ2-6, is KAGVTQTPRYLIKTRGQQVTLSCSPISGHRSVSWYQQTPGQGLQFLFEYFSETQRNKGNFPGRFSGRQFSNSRSEMNVSTLELGDSALYLCASISGQYSGANVLTFGAGSRLTVL.

J is TRBJ2-7 and V is TRBV20-1, with 8 bases matching TRBD2. The V segment lost 0 bases and the J segment 10 bases; nucleotides outside the gene matches: 20. CDR1 DFQATT and CDR2 SNEGSKA come from the germline V gene (reference sequence). The CDR3 contains 17 residues. The CDR3 bases are TGCAGTGCTAGAGATAGGACTAGCTGGGGTTACCAAGATACCCAGTACTTC. Its translation is CSARDRTSWGYQDTQYF.

This clone was counted ten times or more. This chain joins TRBV7-3 and TRBJ2-1; no reliable D call. The CDR3 extends over 13 amino acids. Germline V lookup: CDR1 SGHTA, CDR2 FQGTGA. Trimming took off 1 base at V and 5 bases at J, with 6 bases between the two ends. The DNA for the CDR3 is TGTGCCAGCAGCTTAAACCCGAACAATGAGCAGTTCTTC. Translating it yields CASSLNPNNEQFF. Using reference TRBV7-3 and TRBJ2-1 for the parts outside the CDR3, the full variable domain is GAGVSQTPSNKVTEKGKYVELRCDPISGHTALYWYRQSLGQGPEFLIYFQGTGAADDSGLPNDRFFAVRPEGSVSTLKIQRTERGDSAVYLCASSLNPNNEQFFGPGTRLTVL.

This chain joins TRBV9 and TRBJ2-3; 7 bases are shared with TRBD2. This CDR3 region has 15 residues. The trim removed 3 bases at V and 2 bases at J, leaving 6 bases unmatched. Per germline, CDR1 SGDLS and CDR2 YYNGEE. CDR3 region: CASSARTSFTDTQYF. The DNA for the CDR3 is TGTGCCAGCAGCGCCCGGACTAGTTTCACAGATACGCAGTATTTT.